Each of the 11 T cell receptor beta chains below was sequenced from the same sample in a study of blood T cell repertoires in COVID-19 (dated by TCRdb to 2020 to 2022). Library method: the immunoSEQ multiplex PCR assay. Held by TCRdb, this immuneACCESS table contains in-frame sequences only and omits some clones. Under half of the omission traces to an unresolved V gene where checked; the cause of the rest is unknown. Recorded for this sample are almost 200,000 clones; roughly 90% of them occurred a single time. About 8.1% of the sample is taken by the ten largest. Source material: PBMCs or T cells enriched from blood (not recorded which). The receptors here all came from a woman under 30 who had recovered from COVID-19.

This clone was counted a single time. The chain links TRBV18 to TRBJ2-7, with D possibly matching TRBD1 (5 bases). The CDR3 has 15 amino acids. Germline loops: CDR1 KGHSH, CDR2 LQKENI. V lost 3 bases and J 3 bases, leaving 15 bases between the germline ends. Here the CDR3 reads CASSPSRVNFYEQYF. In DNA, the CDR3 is TGTGCCAGCTCACCGAGCAGGGTCAACTTCTACGAGCAGTACTTC. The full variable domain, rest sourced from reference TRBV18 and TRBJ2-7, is NAGVMQNPRHLVRRRGQEARLRCSPMKGHSHVYWYRQLPEEGLKFMVYLQKENIIDESGMPKERFSAEFPKEGPSILRIQQVVRGDSAAYFCASSPSRVNFYEQYFGPGTRLTVT.

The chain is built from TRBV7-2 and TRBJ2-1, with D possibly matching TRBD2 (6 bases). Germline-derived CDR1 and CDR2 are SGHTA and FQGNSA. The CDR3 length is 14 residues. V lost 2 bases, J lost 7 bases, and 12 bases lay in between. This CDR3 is CASSLWGGENEQFF. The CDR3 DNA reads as TGTGCCAGCAGCTTATGGGGCGGGGAGAATGAGCAGTTCTTC.

The CDR3 DNA follows: TGTGCCTGGAGTCCAGGTGGAGAAAAACTGTTTTTT. It codes for CAWSPGGEKLFF. The gene calls are TRBV30 and TRBJ1-4; D is uncertain. V shed 2 bases and J shed 8 bases, with 9 bases lying between them. Per germline, CDR1 GTSNPN and CDR2 SVGIG (reference sequence). The CDR3 spans 12 residues. The whole variable domain, filled in from reference TRBV30 and TRBJ1-4, reads SQTIHQWPATLVQPVGSPLSLECTVEGTSNPNLYWYRQAAGRGLQLLFYSVGIGQISSEVPQNLSASRPQDRQFILSSKKLLLSDSGFYLCAWSPGGEKLFFGSGTQLSVL.

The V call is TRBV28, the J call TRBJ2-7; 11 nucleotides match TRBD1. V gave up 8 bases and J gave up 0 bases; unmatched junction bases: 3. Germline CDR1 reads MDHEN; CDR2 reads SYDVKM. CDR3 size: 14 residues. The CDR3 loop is CASWGTGGSYEQYF. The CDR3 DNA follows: TGTGCCAGCTGGGGGACAGGGGGCTCCTACGAGCAGTACTTC.

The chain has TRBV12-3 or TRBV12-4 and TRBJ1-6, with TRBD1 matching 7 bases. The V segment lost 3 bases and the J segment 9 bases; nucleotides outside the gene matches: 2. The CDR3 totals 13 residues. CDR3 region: CASSLDRISPLHF. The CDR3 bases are TGTGCCAGCAGTTTGGACAGGATTTCACCCCTCCACTTT.

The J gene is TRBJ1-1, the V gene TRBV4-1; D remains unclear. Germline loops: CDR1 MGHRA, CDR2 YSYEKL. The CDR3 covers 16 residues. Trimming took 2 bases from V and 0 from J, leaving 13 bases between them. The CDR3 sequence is CASSQLVTAVNTEAFF. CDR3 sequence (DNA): TGCGCCAGCAGCCAACTGGTTACAGCCGTGAACACTGAAGCTTTCTTT.

CDR3 DNA sequence: TGTGCCAGCAGCCAAGAGAGGGTAGCGGGGGGAAGACAAGAGACCCAGTACTTC. Its protein is CASSQERVAGGRQETQYF. The chain joins TRBV3-1 (or the pseudogene TRBV3-2) to TRBJ2-5, with 10 positions matching TRBD2. CDR3 length: 18 residues. The J segment lost 2 bases and the V segment lost 0 bases, leaving 9 bases of the junction unmatched. CDR1 is LGHDT, CDR2 YNNKEL, per germline (reference sequence).

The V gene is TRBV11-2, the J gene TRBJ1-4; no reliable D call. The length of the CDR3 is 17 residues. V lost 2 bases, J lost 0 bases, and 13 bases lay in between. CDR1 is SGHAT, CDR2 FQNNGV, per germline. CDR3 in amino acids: CASSLKPAGPTNEKLFF. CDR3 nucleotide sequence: TGTGCCAGCAGCTTAAAGCCCGCGGGCCCAACTAATGAAAAACTGTTTTTT. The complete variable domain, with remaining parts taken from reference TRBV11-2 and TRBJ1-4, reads EAGVAQSPRYKIIEKRQSVAFWCNPISGHATLYWYQQILGQGPKLLIQFQNNGVVDDSQLPKDRFSAERLKGVDSTLKIQPAKLEDSAVYLCASSLKPAGPTNEKLFFGSGTQLSVL.

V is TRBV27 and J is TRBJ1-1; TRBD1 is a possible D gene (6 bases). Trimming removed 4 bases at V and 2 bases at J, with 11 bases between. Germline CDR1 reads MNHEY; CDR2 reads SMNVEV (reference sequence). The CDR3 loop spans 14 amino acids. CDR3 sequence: CASSSDRSNTEAFF. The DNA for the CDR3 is TGTGCCAGCAGTTCCGACAGGTCAAACACTGAAGCTTTCTTT.

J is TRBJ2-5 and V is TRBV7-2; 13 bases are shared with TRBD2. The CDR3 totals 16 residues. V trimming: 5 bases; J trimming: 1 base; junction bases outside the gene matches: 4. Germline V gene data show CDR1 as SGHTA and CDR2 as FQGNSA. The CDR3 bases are TGTGCCAGCAGCGAGGGACTAGCGGGGACCCAAGAGACCCAGTACTTC. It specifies CASSEGLAGTQETQYF. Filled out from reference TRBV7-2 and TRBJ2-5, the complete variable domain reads GAGVSQSPSNKVTEKGKDVELRCDPISGHTALYWYRQSLGQGLEFLIYFQGNSAPDKSGLPSDRFSAERTGGSVSTLTIQRTQQEDSAVYLCASSEGLAGTQETQYFGPGTRLLVL.

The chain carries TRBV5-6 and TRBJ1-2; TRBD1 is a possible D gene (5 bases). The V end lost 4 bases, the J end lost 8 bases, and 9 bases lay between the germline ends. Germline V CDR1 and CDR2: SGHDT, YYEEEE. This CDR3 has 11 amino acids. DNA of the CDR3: TGTGCCAGCAGCGCCGCAGGGGGCTACACCTTC. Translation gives CASSAAGGYTF.